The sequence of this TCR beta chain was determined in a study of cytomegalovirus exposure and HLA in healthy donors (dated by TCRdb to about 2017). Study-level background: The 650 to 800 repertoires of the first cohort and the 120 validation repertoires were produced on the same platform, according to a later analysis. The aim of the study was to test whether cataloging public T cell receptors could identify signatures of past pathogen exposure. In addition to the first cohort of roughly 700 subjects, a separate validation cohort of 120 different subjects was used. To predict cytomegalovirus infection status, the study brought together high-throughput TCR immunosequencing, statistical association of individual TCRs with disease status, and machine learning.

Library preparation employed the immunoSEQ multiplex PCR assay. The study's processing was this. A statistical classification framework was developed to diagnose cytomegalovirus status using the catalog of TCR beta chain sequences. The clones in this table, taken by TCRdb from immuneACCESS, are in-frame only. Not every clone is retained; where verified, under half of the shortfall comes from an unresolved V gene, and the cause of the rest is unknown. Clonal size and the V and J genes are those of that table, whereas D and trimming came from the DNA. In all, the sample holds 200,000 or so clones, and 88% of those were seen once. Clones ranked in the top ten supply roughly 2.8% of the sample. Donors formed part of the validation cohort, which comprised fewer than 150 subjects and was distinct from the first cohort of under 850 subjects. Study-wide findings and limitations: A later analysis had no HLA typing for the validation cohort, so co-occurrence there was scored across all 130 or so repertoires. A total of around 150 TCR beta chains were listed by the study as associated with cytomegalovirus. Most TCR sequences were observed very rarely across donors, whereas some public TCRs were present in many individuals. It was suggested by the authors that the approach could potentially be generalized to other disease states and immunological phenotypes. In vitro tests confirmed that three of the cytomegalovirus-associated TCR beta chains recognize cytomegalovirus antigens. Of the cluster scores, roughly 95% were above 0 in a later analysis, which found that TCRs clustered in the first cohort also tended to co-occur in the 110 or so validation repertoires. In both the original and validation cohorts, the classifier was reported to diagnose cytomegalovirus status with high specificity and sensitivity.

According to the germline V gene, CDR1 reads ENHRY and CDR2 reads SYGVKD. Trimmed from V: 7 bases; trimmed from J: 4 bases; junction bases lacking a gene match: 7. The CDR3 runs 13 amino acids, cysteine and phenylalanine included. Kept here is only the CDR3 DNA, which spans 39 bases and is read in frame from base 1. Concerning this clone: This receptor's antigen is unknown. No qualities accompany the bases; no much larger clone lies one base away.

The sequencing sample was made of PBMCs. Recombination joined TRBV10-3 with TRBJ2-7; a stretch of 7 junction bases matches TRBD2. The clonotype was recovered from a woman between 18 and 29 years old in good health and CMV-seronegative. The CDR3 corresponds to CAITSGTSYEQYF. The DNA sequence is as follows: TGTGCCATCACAAGCGGGACTTCTTACGAGCAGTACTTC.